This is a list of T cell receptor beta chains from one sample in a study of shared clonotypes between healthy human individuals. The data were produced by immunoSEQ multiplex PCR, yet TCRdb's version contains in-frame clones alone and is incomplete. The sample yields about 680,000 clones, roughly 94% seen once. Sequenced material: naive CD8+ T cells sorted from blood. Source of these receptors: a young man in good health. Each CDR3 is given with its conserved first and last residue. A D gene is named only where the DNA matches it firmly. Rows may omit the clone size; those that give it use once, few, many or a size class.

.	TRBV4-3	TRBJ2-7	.	TGCGCCAGCAGCCAAGAGAGGGCAGTAGAACCGACCTACGAGCAGTACTTC	CASSQERAVEPTYEQYF
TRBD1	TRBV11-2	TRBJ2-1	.	TGTGCCAGCAGCTTAGATCCAGGGGGCAACTCCTACAATGAGCAGTTCTTC	CASSLDPGGNSYNEQFF
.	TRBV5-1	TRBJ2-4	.	TGCGCCAGCAGCCCCGCGGACGGAGCTGGAAACATTCAGTACTTC	CASSPADGAGNIQYF
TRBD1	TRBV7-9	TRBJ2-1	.	TGTGCCAGCAGCGGGGACAGAAGTTACAATGAGCAGTTCTTC	CASSGDRSYNEQFF
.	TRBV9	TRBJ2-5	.	TGTGCCAGCAGCGTAGTATTCGGCAGTTGGGAGACCCAGTACTTC	CASSVVFGSWETQYF
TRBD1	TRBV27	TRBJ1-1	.	TGTGCCAGCAGTCCACGGACAGGCTTAAACACTGAAGCTTTCTTT	CASSPRTGLNTEAFF
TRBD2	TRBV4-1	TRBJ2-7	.	TGCGCCAGCAGCCACTCGACTAGCGGGAACTCCTACGAGCAGTACTTC	CASSHSTSGNSYEQYF
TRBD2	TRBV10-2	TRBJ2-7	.	TGCGCCAGCACATCGGGGGGCTACGAGCAGTACTTC	CASTSGGYEQYF
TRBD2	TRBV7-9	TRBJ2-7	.	TGTGCCAGCAGCTTGCCCCCCGGACTAGCGGGGGAATACGAGCAGTACTTC	CASSLPPGLAGEYEQYF
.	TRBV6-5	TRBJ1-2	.	TGTGCCAGCATCGGCCCGCAGGCTAACTATGGCTACACCTTC	CASIGPQANYGYTF
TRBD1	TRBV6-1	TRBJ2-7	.	TGTGCCAGCAGTGACGAAGTCAACAGGGGGAGCTCCTACGAGCAGTACTTC	CASSDEVNRGSSYEQYF
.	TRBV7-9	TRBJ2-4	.	TGTGCCAGCAGCTCCCCCGGCAGGGACTTTGGCAAAAACATTCAGTACTTC	CASSSPGRDFGKNIQYF
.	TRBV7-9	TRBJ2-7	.	TGTGCCAGCAGCTTAGGGGAAACCGCCTACGAGCAGTACTTC	CASSLGETAYEQYF
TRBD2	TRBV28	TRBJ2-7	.	TGTGCCAGCAGTTCCCCACTAGCGGGAGGTCACGAGCAGTACTTC	CASSSPLAGGHEQYF
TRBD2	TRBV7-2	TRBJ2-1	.	TGTGCCAGCAGCTTAGCCCTAAGACTAGCGGGGGACTTCAATGAGCAGTTCTTC	CASSLALRLAGDFNEQFF
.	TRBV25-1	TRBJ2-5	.	TGTGCCAGCGGCCCCCCAGGATGGTACCAAGAGACCCAGTACTTC	CASGPPGWYQETQYF
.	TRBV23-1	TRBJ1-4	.	TGCGCCAGCAGTCCGGTCAGAACCGCCGAAAAACTGTTTTTT	CASSPVRTAEKLFF
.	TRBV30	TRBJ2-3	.	TGTGCCTGGAGTGGGCAGATTAGCACAGATACGCAGTATTTT	CAWSGQISTDTQYF
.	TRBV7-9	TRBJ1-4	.	TGTGCCAGCAGCTCCAGGTTACTGGACAGTAATGAAAAACTGTTTTTT	CASSSRLLDSNEKLFF
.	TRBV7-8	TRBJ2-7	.	TGTGCCAGCAGCTTAGCGTCAGGGTGGCCCTACGAGCAGTACTTC	CASSLASGWPYEQYF
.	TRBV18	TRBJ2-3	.	TGTGCCAGCTCAACAAATGGGGACACCCTCACAGATACGCAGTATTTT	CASSTNGDTLTDTQYF
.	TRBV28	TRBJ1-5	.	TGTGCCAGCAGTTTTTTGGGGGCCGATCAGCCCCAGCATTTT	CASSFLGADQPQHF
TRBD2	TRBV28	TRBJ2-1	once	TGTGCCAGCAGTTTTGGGATAGCGGGAGTTGAGCAGTTCTTC	CASSFGIAGVEQFF
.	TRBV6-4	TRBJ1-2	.	TGTGCCAGCAGTGAGAAGGGGGGCGCGGATGGCTACACCTTC	CASSEKGGADGYTF
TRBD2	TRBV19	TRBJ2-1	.	TGTGCCAGTAGCGCCCAGGCTAGCGGGTTGAATGAGCAGTTCTTC	CASSAQASGLNEQFF
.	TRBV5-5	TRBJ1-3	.	TGTGCCAGCAGCTTGGAGGGCTCTGGAAACACCATATATTTT	CASSLEGSGNTIYF
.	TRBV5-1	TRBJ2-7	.	TGCGCCAGCAGCCCCGGCCGGGGTAGAGGGTACGAGCAGTACTTC	CASSPGRGRGYEQYF
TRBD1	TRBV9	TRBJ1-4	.	TGTGCCAGCAGCCGTGGGGACAGTAATGAAAAACTGTTTTTT	CASSRGDSNEKLFF
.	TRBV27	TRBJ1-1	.	TGTGCCAGCAGTTTATCTGGCAAGGGTAACACTGAAGCTTTCTTT	CASSLSGKGNTEAFF
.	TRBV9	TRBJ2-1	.	TGTGCCAGCAGCTCTAGTTCGGGACCAGCTATCAATGAGCAGTTCTTC	CASSSSSGPAINEQFF
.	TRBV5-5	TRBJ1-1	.	TGTGCCAGCAGCTTAGATAACAGGAGGGGGTTGGCTTTCTTT	CASSLDNRRGLAFF
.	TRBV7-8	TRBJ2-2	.	TGTGCCAGCAGCTTAGAAGGGGTGTACCCGAACACCGGGGAGCTGTTTTTT	CASSLEGVYPNTGELFF
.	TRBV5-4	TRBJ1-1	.	TGTGCCAGCAGCTTTTGGGCGAACACTGAAGCTTTCTTT	CASSFWANTEAFF
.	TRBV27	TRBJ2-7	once	TGTGCCAGCGGGGGCAGGGCCTACGAGCAGTACTTC	CASGGRAYEQYF
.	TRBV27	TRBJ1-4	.	TGTGCCAGCAGTTACGGACCCGGAGTGGAAAAACTGTTTTTT	CASSYGPGVEKLFF
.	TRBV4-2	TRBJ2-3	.	TGTGCCAGCAGCCAAGATTTGGGGCTAGGGGGAAGGGATACGCAGTATTTT	CASSQDLGLGGRDTQYF
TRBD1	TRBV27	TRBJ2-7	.	TGTGCCAGCAGTCCAGGGGGCGCAGCCTACGAGCAGTACTTC	CASSPGGAAYEQYF
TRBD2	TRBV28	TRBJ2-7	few	TGTGCCAGCAGTAGCCCTCGGGTAGCGGGAGTCCGCGAGCAGTACTTC	CASSSPRVAGVREQYF
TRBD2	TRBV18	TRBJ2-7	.	TGTGCCAGCTCACCCGGGGGGGCGGGGAACGAGCAGTACTTC	CASSPGGAGNEQYF
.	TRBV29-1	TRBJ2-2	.	TGCAGCGCTGTGGGTGCGAACACCGGGGAGCTGTTTTTT	CSAVGANTGELFF
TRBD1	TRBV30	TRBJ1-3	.	TGTGCCTGGGGACAGGGGACTGGAAACACCATATATTTT	CAWGQGTGNTIYF
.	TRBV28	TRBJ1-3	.	TGTGCCAGCAGTCTAGGTTTCGCGGTCATATATTTT	CASSLGFAVIYF
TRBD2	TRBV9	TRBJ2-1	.	TGTGCCAGCAGCGAGCGACTAGCAAATCGCCTCAATGAGCAGTTCTTC	CASSERLANRLNEQFF